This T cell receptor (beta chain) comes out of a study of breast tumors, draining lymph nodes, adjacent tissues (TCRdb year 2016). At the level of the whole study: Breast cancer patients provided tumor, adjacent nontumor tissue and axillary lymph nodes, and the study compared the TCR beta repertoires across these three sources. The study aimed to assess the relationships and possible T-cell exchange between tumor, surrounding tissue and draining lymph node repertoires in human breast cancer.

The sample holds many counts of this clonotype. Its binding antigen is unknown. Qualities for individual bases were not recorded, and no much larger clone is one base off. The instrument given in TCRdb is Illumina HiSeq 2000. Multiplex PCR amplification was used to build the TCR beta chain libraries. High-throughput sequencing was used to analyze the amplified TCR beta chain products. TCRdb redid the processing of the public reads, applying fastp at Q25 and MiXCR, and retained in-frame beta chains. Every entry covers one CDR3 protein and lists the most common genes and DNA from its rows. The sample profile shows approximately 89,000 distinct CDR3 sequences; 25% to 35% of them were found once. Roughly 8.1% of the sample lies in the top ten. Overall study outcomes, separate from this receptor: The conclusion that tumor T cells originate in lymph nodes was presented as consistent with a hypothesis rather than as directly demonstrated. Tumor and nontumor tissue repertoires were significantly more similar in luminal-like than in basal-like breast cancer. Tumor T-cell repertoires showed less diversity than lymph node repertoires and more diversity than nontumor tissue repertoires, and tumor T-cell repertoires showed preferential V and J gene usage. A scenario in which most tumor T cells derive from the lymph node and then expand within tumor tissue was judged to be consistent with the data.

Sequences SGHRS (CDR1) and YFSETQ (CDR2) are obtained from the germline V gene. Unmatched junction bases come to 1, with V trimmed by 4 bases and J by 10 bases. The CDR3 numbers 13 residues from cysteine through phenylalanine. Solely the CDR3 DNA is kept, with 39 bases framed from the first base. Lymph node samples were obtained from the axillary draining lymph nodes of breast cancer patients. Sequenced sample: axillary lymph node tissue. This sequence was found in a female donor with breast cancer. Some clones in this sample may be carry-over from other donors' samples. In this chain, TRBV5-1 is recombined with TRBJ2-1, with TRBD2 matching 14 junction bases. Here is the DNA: TGCGCCAGCAGCGGGACTAGCGGGAGAGAGCAGTTCTTC. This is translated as CASSGTSGREQFF. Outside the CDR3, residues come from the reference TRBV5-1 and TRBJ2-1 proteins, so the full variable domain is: KAGVTQTPRYLIKTRGQQVTLSCSPISGHRSVSWYQQTPGQGLQFLFEYFSETQRNKGNFPGRFSGRQFSNSRSEMNVSTLELGDSALYLCASSGTSGREQFFGPGTRLTVL.